One sample yielded the 24 T cell receptor beta chains listed below, sequenced in a study of CD8 T cells in Susac syndrome. The RNA, 0.5 to 1 ug, was put through reverse transcription using random hexamers. TCRdb processed the immunoSEQ multiplex PCR reads anew with MiXCR; each CDR3 protein has one entry. The data hold hundreds of thousands of distinct CDR3 sequences, with approximately 94% observed a single time. The source material was CD4+ T cells from PBMCs. The receptors originated from a human donor with Susac syndrome.

The chain recombines TRBV6-1 with TRBJ1-1; D remains unclear. V dropped 7 bases and J dropped 2 bases, with 14 bases sitting between them. The CDR3 consists of 14 residues. Per germline, CDR1 MNHNS and CDR2 SASEGT. The CDR3: CASKSAAPNTEAFF. CDR3 in DNA: TGTGCCAGCAAAAGTGCAGCCCCCAACACTGAAGCTTTCTTT.

The CDR3 nucleotides read TGTGCCAGCAGTTTTGGGACAGTCTATGGCTACACCTTC. Translating it yields CASSFGTVYGYTF. The J gene is TRBJ1-2, the V gene TRBV28, with 7 bases matching TRBD1. Losses at the gene ends were 3 bases for V and 4 bases for J; bases not matched to a gene: 2. CDR3 length: 13 amino acids. Germline CDR1 is MDHEN and CDR2 is SYDVKM.

The chain combines TRBV5-1 with TRBJ2-2; possibly TRBD1 for D (6 bases). Trimming took 5 bases from V and 5 from J, leaving 13 bases between them. Germline V gene data show CDR1 as SGHRS and CDR2 as YFSETQ. The CDR3 length is 14 residues. CDR3 region: CASRDSSATGELFF. Written as DNA, the CDR3 is TGCGCCAGCAGGGACAGTTCAGCAACCGGGGAGCTGTTTTTT. The variable domain in full, completed from reference TRBV5-1 and TRBJ2-2, reads KAGVTQTPRYLIKTRGQQVTLSCSPISGHRSVSWYQQTPGQGLQFLFEYFSETQRNKGNFPGRFSGRQFSNSRSEMNVSTLELGDSALYLCASRDSSATGELFFGEGSRLTVL.

The chain combines TRBV7-2 with TRBJ2-6, with D uncertain. In germline, CDR1 is SGHTA, CDR2 FQGNSA. This CDR3 is 16 amino acids long. V dropped 4 bases and J dropped 0 bases, with 10 bases sitting between them. The CDR3 nucleotides are TGTGCCAGCAGCTCCGGGTATGGCTCTGGGGCCAACGTCCTGACTTTC. This encodes CASSSGYGSGANVLTF.

This chain uses TRBV29-1 with TRBJ2-1; 7 nucleotides match TRBD1. From germline, CDR1 is SQVTM and CDR2 ANQGSEA. The CDR3 has 15 residues. Losses at the gene ends were 3 bases for V and 0 bases for J; bases not matched to a gene: 5. CDR3 bases: TGCAGCGTTGATGACAGGGTAAGCTCCTACAATGAGCAGTTCTTC. Translation: CSVDDRVSSYNEQFF.

The J gene is TRBJ2-1, the V gene TRBV11-2, with 10 nucleotides matching TRBD2. Looked up from germline, CDR1 is SGHAT and CDR2 is FQNNGV. This CDR3 contains 19 residues. The V gene end was trimmed by 0 bases and the J gene end by 10 bases; junction bases not matched to a gene: 18. The CDR3 nucleotides are TGTGCCAGCAGCTTAGATCTCCCCGTGCTAGCGGGGGACCGTAGGGAGCAGTTCTTC. Its protein is CASSLDLPVLAGDRREQFF.

This chain connects TRBV5-1 to TRBJ2-7; possibly TRBD1 for D (7 bases). CDR1 is SGHRS and CDR2 is YFSETQ in the germline V gene. The CDR3 is 14 amino acids. V was shortened by 3 bases and J by 3 bases, with 13 bases between the two germline ends. The CDR3 here is CASSSQGGGYEQYF. DNA of the CDR3: TGCGCCAGCAGCTCGCAGGGGGGAGGCTACGAGCAGTACTTC.

The chain joins TRBV12-5 to TRBJ2-3, with unresolved D. Trimming removed 7 bases from V and 1 base from J, with 12 bases in between. Germline V gives CDR1 LGHNT, CDR2 FRNRAP. The CDR3 is 14 residues long. The CDR3 protein is CASVASGGTDTQYF. The CDR3 DNA follows: TGTGCTAGTGTTGCTAGTGGGGGCACAGATACGCAGTATTTT.

The J gene is TRBJ1-1, the V gene TRBV4-2; D is unresolved. The CDR3 length is 12 residues. The ends were cut back, 8 bases at V and 0 bases at J, with 7 bases in the middle. CDR1 is LGHNA and CDR2 is YNFKEQ in the germline V gene. The CDR3 DNA is TGTGCCAGCGATGCGATGAACACTGAAGCTTTCTTT. Translated, it gives CASDAMNTEAFF.

The chain couples TRBV30 to TRBJ2-5, with D perhaps matching TRBD2 (7 bases). Germline loops: CDR1 GTSNPN, CDR2 SVGIG (reference sequence). The CDR3 is made up of 15 amino acids. V lost 5 bases and J 0 bases, leaving 16 bases between the germline ends. CDR3 nucleotide sequence: TGTGCCTGGGCAAGAGGGGGGGCGTACCAAGAGACCCAGTACTTC. Its translation is CAWARGGAYQETQYF.

The chain employs TRBV28 and TRBJ2-4; D is uncertain. CDR1 MDHEN and CDR2 SYDVKM come from the germline V gene. This CDR3 region has 13 residues. V lost 6 bases to trimming and J lost 3 bases, with 9 bases between them. The chain's CDR3 is CASSPPGKNIQYF. The CDR3 DNA sequence: TGTGCCAGCAGCCCGCCTGGCAAAAACATTCAGTACTTC.

The rearrangement links TRBV5-1 to TRBJ2-1; no definite D call. The CDR3 consists of 14 residues. Trimming left V 0 bases short and J 5 bases short, with 9 bases between. Germline-derived CDR1 and CDR2 are SGHRS and YFSETQ. The chain's CDR3 is CASSLASRDNEQFF. CDR3 coding DNA: TGCGCCAGCAGCTTGGCCTCCCGGGACAATGAGCAGTTCTTC.

The chain combines TRBV14 with TRBJ1-3; D is perhaps TRBD1 (5 bases). Trimming shortened V by 4 bases and J by 0 bases, and 13 bases separated the two germline ends. CDR3 size: 16 residues. From germline, CDR1 is SGHDN and CDR2 FVKESK. CDR3 sequence: CASSRQRRHSGNTIYF. Written as DNA, the CDR3 is TGTGCCAGCAGCCGACAGCGTCGCCACTCTGGAAACACCATATATTTT.

The gene calls are TRBV4-3 and TRBJ1-6, with 7 bases fitting TRBD1. The trim removed 1 base at V and 5 bases at J, leaving 20 bases unmatched. Germline loops: CDR1 LGHNA, CDR2 YSLEER. The CDR3 contains 21 residues. The DNA of the CDR3 is TGCGCCAGCAGCCAAGTAGTCCCCCTGACAGGGATCCCGCTTAATAATTCACCCCTCCACTTT. Translating it yields CASSQVVPLTGIPLNNSPLHF.

The chain has TRBV20-1 and TRBJ2-7; D may be TRBD2 (6 bases). Trimming pared 0 bases from V and 0 bases from J, leaving 9 bases between. The CDR3 consists of 14 residues. CDR1 and CDR2 from the germline V gene are DFQATT and SNEGSKA (reference sequence). In nucleotides, the CDR3 is TGCAGTGCTAGAGATGCGACTAGCTCCTACGAGCAGTACTTC. Translated, it gives CSARDATSSYEQYF.

The chain links TRBV7-9 to TRBJ1-1; D might be TRBD1 (6 bases). This CDR3 has 17 residues. Germline assignment: CDR1 SEHNR and CDR2 FQNEAQ (reference sequence). V lost 5 bases, J lost 1 base, and 20 bases lay in between. CDR3 coding DNA: TGTGCCAGCAGCCCGAATAGGGGGGACTACTCGAACACTGAAGCTTTCTTT. Amino acid sequence: CASSPNRGDYSNTEAFF.

This clonotype has only one observation. V is TRBV20-1 and J is TRBJ2-5, with 7 bases lining up with TRBD1. V dropped 6 bases and J dropped 5; count of bases not matched to a gene: 12. CDR3 length: 14 residues. The germline V gene encodes CDR1 DFQATT and CDR2 SNEGSKA (reference sequence). CDR3 DNA sequence: TGCAGTGCCCCCATCCCGACAGGGCAGGAGACCCAGTACTTC. Amino acids: CSAPIPTGQETQYF.

This sequence joins TRBV20-1 and TRBJ2-1; TRBD2 is a possible D gene (5 bases). Germline values: CDR1 DFQATT, CDR2 SNEGSKA (reference sequence). The V end lost 1 base, the J end lost 7 bases, and 17 bases lay between the germline ends. CDR3 length: 15 residues. The DNA for the CDR3 is TGCAGTGCTAGAGGGGAGAGAGGAACGGGAAATGAGCAGTTCTTC. Translated: CSARGERGTGNEQFF.

This chain uses TRBV12-3 or TRBV12-4 with TRBJ1-2; D gene ambiguous. The CDR3 is 11 residues long. Trimming left V 7 bases short and J 7 bases short, with 10 bases between. The CDR3 region is CASTTGGGYTF. CDR3 DNA: TGTGCCAGCACAACCGGAGGTGGCTACACCTTC.

This rearrangement joins TRBV18 to TRBJ1-4, with D unresolved. Trimming removed 1 base from V and 0 bases from J, with 6 bases in between. Germline assignment: CDR1 KGHSH and CDR2 LQKENI. This CDR3 comprises 15 residues. The DNA for the CDR3 is TGTGCCAGCTCACCACGGGGTGCAACTAATGAAAAACTGTTTTTT. Amino acids: CASSPRGATNEKLFF.

V usage is TRBV20-1 and J usage is TRBJ2-5; TRBD1 or TRBD2 may be the D gene (5 bases each). The germline V gene encodes CDR1 DFQATT and CDR2 SNEGSKA (reference sequence). Trimming pared 1 base from V and 7 bases from J, leaving 7 bases between. This CDR3 has 11 residues. In nucleotides, the CDR3 is TGCAGTGCTAGAGGTGGGGGGACCCAGTACTTC. Its translation: CSARGGGTQYF.

The sample holds one count of this clonotype. This rearrangement joins TRBV10-3 to TRBJ1-5; 7 bases line up with TRBD1. The ends lost 6 bases at V and 5 bases at J; junction bases unmatched: 7. CDR1 and CDR2 (germline): ENHRY, SYGVKD. This CDR3 has 14 amino acids. CDR3 coding DNA: TGTGCCATCAGGGCGACAGGGTTCGATCAGCCCCAGCATTTT. This encodes CAIRATGFDQPQHF.

The sample holds one count of this clonotype. This sequence joins TRBV5-1 and TRBJ1-2; D is perhaps TRBD1 (6 bases). Germline V CDR1 and CDR2: SGHRS, YFSETQ. Trimming removed 4 bases from V and 4 bases from J, with 23 bases in between. The CDR3 extends over 17 amino acids. The CDR3 reads CASSVGAAVSGPYGYTF. DNA for the CDR3: TGCGCCAGCAGCGTGGGGGCGGCGGTCAGCGGGCCCTATGGCTACACCTTC.

This rearrangement joins TRBV9 to TRBJ2-3; D gene uncertain. Trimming stripped 4 bases from V and 0 bases from J, with 9 bases between. The CDR3 contains 14 residues. Germline V gives CDR1 SGDLS, CDR2 YYNGEE. The CDR3 loop is CASSPELSTDTQYF. The CDR3 DNA follows: TGTGCCAGCAGCCCAGAACTTAGCACAGATACGCAGTATTTT.